This T cell receptor (beta chain) was sequenced during a study of blood T cell repertoires in COVID-19. As for the study in general: Researchers got acute and convalescent COVID-19 samples from the United States, Italy and Spain. T cells, B-cell-depleted T cells, or PBMCs supplied cDNA or gDNA.

Per the authors' pipeline: Reference gene primer amplification gave estimated nucleated cell counts. Sequencing used immunoSEQ multiplex PCR; TCRdb keeps in-frame clones, though not all of them. The V and J calls and clone size are taken from that table; D and trimming were inferred from the DNA. Of roughly 250,000 clones in the sample, around 85% were seen once. Germline trimming cut 3 bases from V and 2 bases from J; bases unmatched to any gene: 3. Germline CDR1 LNHDA, CDR2 SQIVND (reference sequence). CDR3 length: 15 residues. What was sequenced was PBMCs or T cells enriched from blood (not recorded which). The receptor's source is a woman in her 40s with acute COVID-19. This chain uses TRBV19 with TRBJ2-1; 8 bases line up with TRBD2. The CDR3 coding sequence is TGTGCCAGTAGTATTCGGGAGGGGGCCTACAATGAGCAGTTCTTC. It is translated as CASSIREGAYNEQFF.